The T cell receptor (beta chain) described here comes from a study of T cell changes during pregnancy in multiple sclerosis. TCRdb's copy holds only in-frame clones and misses some; the assay was immunoSEQ multiplex PCR. The sample consists of about 36,000 clones, 93% of them appearing once. The clonotype comes from a female donor with multiple sclerosis, enrolled in a pregnancy study. Sequencing used CD4+ T cells from peripheral blood mononuclear cells, obtained in the first trimester of pregnancy.

The CDR3 reads CASSPGTLDTQYF. In nucleotides, the CDR3 is TGTGCCAGCTCACCCGGGACATTAGATACGCAGTATTTT. The chain joins TRBV18 to TRBJ2-3; possibly TRBD1 for D (6 bases). The V end lost 3 bases, the J end lost 5 bases, and 9 bases lay between the germline ends. The CDR3 is 13 residues long. Germline V lookup: CDR1 KGHSH, CDR2 LQKENI.